The clone carrying this T cell receptor (beta chain) showed up just a few times. Antigen unknown. This sample was taken from a study of STAT5B mutations in CD4+ large granular lymphocyte leukemia. Study-wide findings and caveats: Without putative leukemic clones, patient CD4-sorted repertoires remained more clonal than healthy CD4+ repertoires.

The data were produced by immunoSEQ multiplex PCR, yet TCRdb's version contains in-frame clones alone and is incomplete. This table holds 30,000 to 40,000 clones, over 65% found once. With 0 bases removed from V and 0 bases from J, the gap between germline ends came to 10 bases. This CDR3 is built from 15 residues. In germline, CDR1 is SGHTS, CDR2 YDEGEE. This TCR came from a human donor in good health. The rearrangement links TRBV5-8 to TRBJ2-7, with TRBD1 as a possible D gene (6 bases). The specimen was CD4+ T cells from blood buffy coats. The CDR3 DNA is TGTGCCAGCAGCTTGGCCAGGGGAAACTCCTACGAGCAGTACTTC. It codes for CASSLARGNSYEQYF. Full variable domain (outside the CDR3, taken from reference TRBV5-8 and TRBJ2-7): EAGVTQSPTHLIKTRGQQATLRCSPISGHTSVYWYQQALGLGLQFLLWYDEGEERNRGNFPPRFSGRQFPNYSSELNVNALELEDSALYLCASSLARGNSYEQYFGPGTRLTVT.